These 28 T cell receptor beta chains share one sample of origin, sequenced in a study of Graves' ophthalmopathy and Graves' hyperthyroidism. For repertoire sequencing, the TCR beta CDR3 regions were amplified from RNA transcripts. The authors performed first-round RT-PCR with HTBI primers and then a second-round multiplex PCR. From the multiplex PCR reads, TCRdb called clonotypes with MiXCR, one entry per CDR3 protein. The sample yields about 380,000 distinct CDR3 sequences, roughly 15% seen once. Material: peripheral blood. The receptor set was obtained from a woman aged 18-30 years with stable Graves' hyperthyroidism.

The chain links TRBV6-2 or TRBV6-3 to TRBJ1-2; a possible D gene is TRBD1 (5 bases). Trimming took 6 bases from V and 3 from J, leaving 11 bases between them. The CDR3 runs to 13 residues. The germline gives CDR1 MNHEY, CDR2 SVGEGT. The DNA of the CDR3 is TGTGCCAGCAGACCTGACAGCTACTATGGCTACACCTTC. Translating gives CASRPDSYYGYTF.

This clonotype was detected a few times. The V and J genes are TRBV11-2 and TRBJ2-1; D is uncertain. From germline, CDR1 is SGHAT and CDR2 FQNNGV. V was clipped by 1 base and J by 9 bases, with 10 bases between them. The CDR3 length is 13 residues. CDR3 loop: CASSLGGLGEQFF. Here the CDR3 DNA reads TGTGCCAGCAGCTTAGGAGGTTTGGGTGAGCAGTTCTTC.

The chain joins TRBV5-1 to TRBJ2-2, with D perhaps being TRBD1 or TRBD2 (6 bases each). CDR1 and CDR2 from the germline V gene are SGHRS and YFSETQ. The length of the CDR3 is 18 residues. V shed 3 bases and J shed 5 bases, with 23 bases lying between them. Here the CDR3 reads CASSSRVGGQRGTGELFF. The CDR3 coding sequence is TGCGCCAGCAGCTCCCGTGTTGGGGGGCAGAGAGGAACCGGGGAGCTGTTTTTT.

The chain has TRBV7-9 and TRBJ1-1; D might be TRBD1 (5 bases). The germline gives CDR1 SEHNR, CDR2 FQNEAQ (reference sequence). Trimming stripped 3 bases from V and 6 bases from J, with 14 bases between. This CDR3 region has 14 residues. CDR3: CASSFREGRAEAFF. The CDR3 bases are TGTGCCAGCAGCTTCAGGGAGGGGCGGGCTGAAGCTTTCTTT.

Worth noting for this clonotype: This could be a read error, since a much larger clone is one nucleotide away. V usage is TRBV12-3 or TRBV12-4 and J usage is TRBJ1-1, with 7 nucleotides matching TRBD1. The CDR3 is made up of 13 amino acids. The CDR3 is CAISGAGTVEAFF. In DNA, the CDR3 is TGTGCCATCAGTGGAGCGGGGACAGTAGAAGCTTTCTTT.

The table lists this clonotype with many counts. CDR3 in amino acids: CASSIRQGGSVSTEAFF. CDR3 DNA: TGTGCCAGTAGTATCCGGCAGGGAGGATCGGTGAGCACTGAAGCTTTCTTT. V and J are TRBV19 and TRBJ1-1; D perhaps matches TRBD1 (5 bases). The CDR3 runs to 17 residues. Deletions cut 3 bases from V and 4 bases from J, with 21 bases between. Germline V gives CDR1 LNHDA, CDR2 SQIVND (reference sequence).

This clonotype was observed many times. This sequence joins TRBV4-2 and TRBJ2-5; D ambiguous. Germline values: CDR1 LGHNA, CDR2 YNFKEQ. CDR3 length: 13 residues. Trimming removed 1 base from V and 5 bases from J, with 8 bases in between. Here the CDR3 DNA reads TGTGCCAGCAGCCAAGGGGAAGGGGAGACCCAGTACTTC. This translates into CASSQGEGETQYF.

This clonotype was found many times. The V gene is TRBV5-1, the J gene TRBJ1-1; no definite D call. Germline V gene lookup returns CDR1 SGHRS and CDR2 YFSETQ. V was cut by 2 bases and J by 2 bases, with 13 bases left in between. CDR3 size: 15 residues. The CDR3 bases are TGCGCCAGCAGCTTCACAGTTGCTCTAAACACTGAAGCTTTCTTT. It codes for CASSFTVALNTEAFF. Filled out from reference TRBV5-1 and TRBJ1-1, the complete variable domain reads KAGVTQTPRYLIKTRGQQVTLSCSPISGHRSVSWYQQTPGQGLQFLFEYFSETQRNKGNFPGRFSGRQFSNSRSEMNVSTLELGDSALYLCASSFTVALNTEAFFGQGTRLTVV.

This clonotype was seen many times. This could be a read error, since a much larger clone is one nucleotide away. This chain links TRBV20-1 with TRBJ1-1; D not certain. Trimming stripped 4 bases from V and 4 bases from J, with 19 bases between. Looked up from germline, CDR1 is DFQATT and CDR2 is SNEGSKA (reference sequence). This CDR3 spans 15 amino acids. CDR3 amino acids: CSANAPGAQATEAFF. As DNA, the CDR3 is TGCAGTGCTAATGCCCCAGGAGCGCAGGCCACTGAAGCTTTCTTT.

This clonotype was counted only a few times. The chain combines TRBV5-1 with TRBJ2-6, with 8 bases aligning to TRBD2. V was clipped by 0 bases and J by 0 bases; unmatched bases: 8. The CDR3 is 19 residues long. The germline gives CDR1 SGHRS, CDR2 YFSETQ. The CDR3 region has the DNA TGCGCCAGCAGCTTGGCCCCTAGCGGGTTAGGCTCTGGGGCCAACGTCCTGACTTTC. Protein product: CASSLAPSGLGSGANVLTF.

Ten or more counts support this clonotype. The chain recombines TRBV7-8 with TRBJ1-1; D perhaps matches TRBD1 (5 bases). This CDR3 is 13 amino acids long. V lost 5 bases and J 7 bases, leaving 14 bases between the germline ends. Germline CDR1 is SGHVS and CDR2 is FQNEAQ. DNA for the CDR3: TGTGCCAGCAGCACCGTCCGGGACGGTGAAGCTTTCTTT. Its protein is CASSTVRDGEAFF.

This clonotype was seen at least ten times. The chain links TRBV20-1 to TRBJ1-6, with D possibly matching TRBD1 (5 bases). CDR1 DFQATT and CDR2 SNEGSKA come from the germline V gene (reference sequence). The CDR3 has 13 amino acids. V lost 3 bases, J lost 10 bases, and 13 bases lay in between. CDR3 loop: CSARIQGSSPLHF. DNA for the CDR3: TGCAGTGCTAGGATTCAGGGAAGCTCACCCCTCCACTTT.

About this clonotype itself: This sequence may be a read error, since a much larger clone differs from it by one base. The genes are TRBV12-3 or TRBV12-4 and TRBJ1-6, with D possibly matching TRBD1 (5 bases). V was pared by 1 base and J by 0 bases, with 7 bases between. The CDR3 is 16 residues long. The CDR3 DNA sequence: TGTGCCAGCAGTTTAGGGGGGAGCTCCTATAATTCACCCCTCCACTTT. It is translated as CASSLGGSSYNSPLHF.

This clonotype was detected only a few times. The genes are TRBV11-2 and TRBJ2-7; TRBD1 matches 8 bases. This CDR3 has 15 amino acids. J was trimmed by 1 base and V by 5 bases; bases with no gene match: 7. CDR1 and CDR2 from the germline V gene are SGHAT and FQNNGV. The CDR3 sequence: CASSLRTGISYEQYF. DNA for the CDR3: TGTGCCAGCAGCCTGAGGACAGGGATATCCTACGAGCAGTACTTC.

This clonotype showed up many times. The chain has TRBV20-1 and TRBJ2-3, with a possible D match to TRBD2 (6 bases). CDR3 length equals 14 residues. Germline CDR1 is DFQATT and CDR2 is SNEGSKA (reference sequence). Trimming pared 1 base from V and 0 bases from J, leaving 8 bases between. CDR3 sequence reads: CSARAGTSTDTQYF. The CDR3 coding sequence is TGCAGTGCTAGAGCCGGGACTAGCACAGATACGCAGTATTTT.

This clonotype has ten or more counts. The V call is TRBV29-1, the J call TRBJ1-1; D is ambiguous. The germline CDR1 and CDR2 sequences are SQVTM and ANQGSEA. With 6 bases removed from V and 3 bases from J, the gap between germline ends came to 2 bases. The CDR3 is 9 residues long. The CDR3 DNA reads TGCAGCGTGGACACTGAAGCTTTCTTT. Translated: CSVDTEAFF.

A word on this clonotype: A much larger clone lies one base from this, so it may be a read error. The V gene is TRBV5-1, the J gene TRBJ1-1; D remains unclear. The CDR3 totals 18 residues. With 0 bases removed from V and 0 bases from J, the gap between germline ends came to 18 bases. Germline V CDR1 and CDR2: SGHRS, YFSETQ. CDR3 protein: CASSLALERRLMNTEAFF. CDR3 nucleotides: TGCGCCAGCAGCTTGGCCTTGGAGAGGCGGTTGATGAACACTGAAGCTTTCTTT.

This clonotype was counted many times. The V and J genes are TRBV19 and TRBJ2-7; a possible D gene is TRBD1 (5 bases). Germline V gene sequence: CDR1 LNHDA, CDR2 SQIVND (reference sequence). Trimming pared 3 bases from V and 6 bases from J, leaving 15 bases between. The CDR3 spans 14 residues. The CDR3 nucleotides read TGTGCCAGTAGTATCACAGGTTTAGTGGGCGAGCAGTACTTC. Translating gives CASSITGLVGEQYF.

This clonotype was recorded at least ten times. This sequence joins TRBV24-1 and TRBJ1-1; 10 positions match TRBD1. This CDR3 is built from 14 residues. With V trimmed by 12 bases and J by 3 bases, 9 bases remained unmatched. Germline V gene data show CDR1 as KGHDR and CDR2 as SFDVKD. In DNA, the CDR3 is TGTGCCCCCCGACAGGGGGCTGCAGACACTGAAGCTTTCTTT. As protein: CAPRQGAADTEAFF.

This clonotype was observed many times. V and J are TRBV27 and TRBJ1-6, with TRBD1 matching 9 bases. There are 13 residues in the CDR3. Germline V gene lookup returns CDR1 MNHEY and CDR2 SMNVEV (reference sequence). The V and J ends lost 4 bases and 10 bases, in that order; junction bases with no gene match: 2. In DNA form, the CDR3 reads TGTGCCAGCAGTTGGGACAGGGTCTCACCCCTCCACTTT. It codes for CASSWDRVSPLHF.

The chain joins TRBV7-2 to TRBJ2-2, with D possibly called TRBD1 or TRBD2 (5 bases each). The germline V and J ends were trimmed by 3 bases and 4 bases, with 12 bases remaining between them. The CDR3 has 15 residues. CDR1 is SGHTA, CDR2 FQGNSA, per germline. The chain's CDR3 is CASSLWGSRTGELFF. In nucleotides, the CDR3 is TGTGCCAGCAGCTTGTGGGGGAGTCGCACCGGGGAGCTGTTTTTT. Filled out from reference TRBV7-2 and TRBJ2-2, the complete variable domain reads GAGVSQSPSNKVTEKGKDVELRCDPISGHTALYWYRQSLGQGLEFLIYFQGNSAPDKSGLPSDRFSAERTGGSVSTLTIQRTQQEDSAVYLCASSLWGSRTGELFFGEGSRLTVL.

This clonotype came up many times. The rearrangement uses TRBV6-2 or TRBV6-3 and TRBJ2-7, with D tentatively TRBD1 or TRBD2 (5 bases each). The ends were cut back, 2 bases at V and 6 bases at J, with 20 bases in the middle. The germline gives CDR1 MNHEY, CDR2 SVGEGT. This CDR3 region has 16 residues. In nucleotides, the CDR3 is TGTGCCAGCAGTTACAGGATCCGGGACGGAGGTACCGAGCAGTACTTC. Translating it yields CASSYRIRDGGTEQYF.

The chain uses TRBV24-1 and TRBJ2-2, with 8 bases that match TRBD1. V lost 9 bases and J lost 4; bases outside the gene matches: 6. CDR1 and CDR2 from the germline V gene are KGHDR and SFDVKD. The CDR3 contains 14 residues. The CDR3, as DNA: TGTGCCACCGCTGGACAGGGTGGCACCGGGGAGCTGTTTTTT. This gives the protein CATAGQGGTGELFF.

The chain recombines TRBV12-3 or TRBV12-4 with TRBJ2-7; unclear D gene. The V end was cut by 5 bases, the J end by 6 bases, with 8 bases between. The CDR3 loop spans 11 amino acids. The CDR3 sequence is CASSVTSEQYF. In nucleotides, the CDR3 is TGTGCCAGCAGTGTTACAAGCGAGCAGTACTTC.

The rearrangement links TRBV5-6 to TRBJ1-1, with TRBD1 as a possible D gene (5 bases). Germline V lookup: CDR1 SGHDT, CDR2 YYEEEE. This CDR3 has 14 amino acids. Trimming took off 6 bases at V and 6 bases at J, with 18 bases between the two ends. The CDR3 spells CASNNPPGDAEAFF. CDR3 in DNA: TGTGCCAGCAATAACCCACCGGGGGACGCTGAAGCTTTCTTT.

This clonotype was detected many times. This chain connects TRBV6-5 to TRBJ2-7; D is unresolved. Germline-derived CDR1 and CDR2 are MNHEY and SVGAGI. The CDR3 is 15 residues long. Trimming pared 2 bases from V and 5 bases from J, leaving 16 bases between. In nucleotides, the CDR3 is TGTGCCAGCAGTTACACACTGACGGCAAGGCACGAGCAGTACTTC. As protein: CASSYTLTARHEQYF.

This clonotype came up many times. The chain employs TRBV7-6 and TRBJ2-7; unclear D gene. The germline V and J ends were trimmed by 0 bases and 3 bases, with 6 bases remaining between them. CDR1 and CDR2 (germline): SGHVS, FNYEAQ. This CDR3 is 13 amino acids long. In nucleotides, the CDR3 is TGTGCCAGCAGCTTAGCTGGCCGCTACGAGCAGTACTTC. Its translation: CASSLAGRYEQYF.

As regards this clonotype: Since a much larger clone is just one base distant, this may be a read error. V usage is TRBV7-2 and J usage is TRBJ2-7; D not resolved. This CDR3 spans 13 amino acids. Per the germline V gene, CDR1 is SGHTA and CDR2 is FQGNSA. CDR3 amino acids: CVSSVVGPYEQYF. The CDR3, as DNA: TGTGTCAGCAGCGTAGTGGGTCCCTACGAGCAGTACTTC.